The next 16 T cell receptor beta chains were all read from a single sample in a study of CD8+ T cells in alopecia areata. RNA extraction was followed by reverse transcription into cDNA, which acted as the sequencing template. The protocol was immunoSEQ multiplex PCR, while the TCRdb copy is restricted to in-frame clones and leaves out a portion. The data show over 150,000 clones, approximately 53% seen once. Input material: CD8+ T cells sorted from blood. Source of these receptors: a human donor in good health.

CDR3 coding DNA: TGCGCCAGCAGCCTCACCGGGACGGTATACGAGCAGTACTTC. Protein sequence: CASSLTGTVYEQYF. The chain has TRBV5-1 and TRBJ2-7; D tentatively reads TRBD1 or TRBD2 (5 bases each). This CDR3 is 14 amino acids long. V was shortened by 4 bases and J by 4 bases, with 15 bases between the two germline ends. Germline V lookup: CDR1 SGHRS, CDR2 YFSETQ.

This clone was seen a few times. The rearrangement uses TRBV29-1 and TRBJ2-1, with a tentative D call TRBD2 (5 bases). Looked up from germline, CDR1 is SQVTM and CDR2 is ANQGSEA. The CDR3 covers 15 residues. V shed 2 bases and J shed 0 bases, with 11 bases lying between them. This CDR3 is CSVELASSSYNEQFF. In nucleotides, the CDR3 is TGCAGCGTTGAACTAGCCTCGAGCTCCTACAATGAGCAGTTCTTC.

This clone came up a few times. CDR3 sequence: CASSEGTVGEAFF. CDR3 sequence (DNA): TGTGCCAGCAGTGAAGGGACAGTTGGTGAAGCTTTCTTT. V is TRBV2 and J is TRBJ1-1, with D maybe TRBD1 (6 bases). V gave up 1 base and J gave up 7 bases, with 10 bases separating them. The CDR3 is made up of 13 amino acids. Germline V gene lookup returns CDR1 SNHLY and CDR2 FYNNEI.

The gene calls are TRBV6-5 and TRBJ2-1, with a weak D call TRBD2 (6 bases). Trimming took 4 bases from V and 0 from J, leaving 13 bases between them. The germline CDR1 and CDR2 sequences are MNHEY and SVGAGI. CDR3 length equals 16 residues. The chain's CDR3 is CASSSSAGLSYNEQFF. As DNA, the CDR3 is TGTGCCAGCAGTTCATCGGCGGGGCTCTCCTACAATGAGCAGTTCTTC.

The V call is TRBV15, the J call TRBJ1-5; 8 bases align to TRBD1. Germline values: CDR1 LNHNV, CDR2 YYDKDF (reference sequence). The CDR3 totals 16 residues. With V trimmed by 8 bases and J by 4 bases, 13 bases remained unmatched. In nucleotides, the CDR3 is TGTGCCACCGACCCTCGTCCCGACAGGGGAAATCAGCCCCAGCATTTT. It is translated as CATDPRPDRGNQPQHF.

V gene TRBV9 combines with J gene TRBJ2-3, with 7 bases that match TRBD2. The CDR3 has 16 residues. With V trimmed by 3 bases and J by 0 bases, 7 bases remained unmatched. The germline V gene has CDR1 SGDLS and CDR2 YYNGEE. The CDR3 sequence: CASSGAGETSTDTQYF. CDR3 bases: TGTGCCAGCAGCGGGGCGGGGGAGACTAGCACAGATACGCAGTATTTT. Variable domain in full (rest from reference TRBV9 and TRBJ2-3): DSGVTQTPKHLITATGQRVTLRCSPRSGDLSVYWYQQSLDQGLQFLIQYYNGEERAKGNILERFSAQQFPDLHSELNLSSLELGDSALYFCASSGAGETSTDTQYFGPGTRLTVL.

This clone was detected only a few times. The V call is TRBV19, the J call TRBJ1-4; D gene uncertain. Trimming pared 3 bases from V and 7 bases from J, leaving 12 bases between. The CDR3 sequence is 14 residues long. The germline V gene encodes CDR1 LNHDA and CDR2 SQIVND (reference sequence). The CDR3 region is CASSIGSGGEKLFF. Written as DNA, the CDR3 is TGTGCCAGTAGTATTGGCAGCGGCGGTGAAAAACTGTTTTTT.

This chain connects TRBV6-6 to TRBJ1-4, with 11 bases lining up with TRBD1. Germline CDR1 is MNHNY and CDR2 is SVGAGI (reference sequence). The CDR3 contains 14 residues. V trimming: 6 bases; J trimming: 7 bases; junction bases outside the gene matches: 4. DNA of the CDR3: TGTGCCAGCAGCAGGACAGGGGGCAGTGAAAAACTGTTTTTT. It codes for CASSRTGGSEKLFF.

The chain uses TRBV2 and TRBJ1-2; the D gene is possibly TRBD1 (6 bases). V lost 8 bases and J 4 bases, leaving 20 bases between the germline ends. CDR1 SNHLY and CDR2 FYNNEI come from the germline V gene. The CDR3 sequence is 15 residues long. The CDR3 protein is CASRIFRDTRYGYTF. Here the CDR3 DNA reads TGTGCCAGCCGAATCTTCCGGGACACCCGCTATGGCTACACCTTC.

This clone occurred a few times. The chain carries TRBV11-2 and TRBJ2-6, with no clear D. The V end was cut by 5 bases, the J end by 4 bases, with 9 bases between. The CDR3 has 14 residues. The germline V gene encodes CDR1 SGHAT and CDR2 FQNNGV. The CDR3 sequence is CASSPGVGANVLTF. The CDR3 DNA sequence: TGTGCCAGCAGCCCAGGAGTAGGGGCCAACGTCCTGACTTTC.

Note on this clone: The junction and the germline gene differ at one end; a read error may be behind it. The chain couples TRBV29-1 to TRBJ1-2, with D possibly matching TRBD1 (6 bases). Germline CDR1 is SQVTM and CDR2 is ANQGSEA. The CDR3 spans 8 residues. The CDR3 spells CSVGGGYF. The CDR3 bases are TGCAGCGTCGGAGGGGGATATTTC.

This clone was seen a few times. Here the CDR3 reads CSVEEGAGYNEQFF. For the CDR3, the DNA is TGCAGCGTTGAAGAGGGGGCGGGCTACAATGAGCAGTTCTTC. The chain recombines TRBV29-1 with TRBJ2-1; weak D call: TRBD1 (6 bases). The germline CDR1 and CDR2 sequences are SQVTM and ANQGSEA. The CDR3 loop spans 14 amino acids. V lost 0 bases, J lost 3 bases, and 9 bases lay in between.

The table lists this clone with a few counts. The chain links TRBV11-1 to TRBJ2-1, with TRBD2 identical over 8 bases. Germline V gene lookup returns CDR1 SGHAT and CDR2 FQDESV (reference sequence). V shed 8 bases, J shed 5 bases, and the junction held 11 bases outside the gene matches. The CDR3 sequence is 15 residues long. The DNA of the CDR3 is TGTGCCAGCGGGCGGGGGGACGCCCTTAACAATGAGCAGTTCTTC. Its translation is CASGRGDALNNEQFF. Drawing the rest from reference TRBV11-1 and TRBJ2-1, the complete variable domain is EAEVAQSPRYKITEKSQAVAFWCDPISGHATLYWYRQILGQGPELLVQFQDESVVDDSQLPKDRFSAERLKGVDSTLKIQPAELGDSAMYLCASGRGDALNNEQFFGPGTRLTVL.

This chain uses TRBV15 with TRBJ2-7, with 10 bases fitting TRBD1. CDR3 length: 16 amino acids. V was pared by 2 bases and J by 3 bases, with 7 bases of the junction left unmatched. In germline, CDR1 is LNHNV, CDR2 YYDKDF (reference sequence). The chain's CDR3 is CATSRYPGQGIYEQYF. The CDR3 DNA reads TGTGCCACCAGCAGATACCCGGGACAGGGGATCTACGAGCAGTACTTC.

V gene TRBV4-1 combines with J gene TRBJ2-5; TRBD2 agrees at 9 bases. The CDR3 runs 17 residues. The trim removed 1 base at V and 2 bases at J, leaving 8 bases unmatched. Per germline, CDR1 MGHRA and CDR2 YSYEKL. CDR3 residues: CASSQVLGGGAQETQYF. The CDR3 DNA reads TGCGCCAGCAGCCAAGTACTTGGCGGGGGGGCGCAAGAGACCCAGTACTTC.

The genes are TRBV29-1 and TRBJ1-2; 11 nucleotides align to TRBD1. The CDR3 covers 14 residues. CDR1 and CDR2 from the germline V gene are SQVTM and ANQGSEA. The V and J ends lost 7 bases and 4 bases, in that order; junction bases with no gene match: 8. This CDR3 is CSAQDRGRGYGYTF. CDR3 in DNA: TGCAGCGCCCAGGACAGGGGGCGAGGCTATGGCTACACCTTC.